This T cell receptor (beta chain) stems from a study of read filtering for tumor transcriptome and immune sequencing. As for the study in general: Among patients, under 20 were male and more than 12 female, aged about 45 to 85 (mean approximately 62).

Sampling of bone marrow took place during active disease in every patient. In the case of this clonotype: The antigen remains unidentified.

CDR1 is DFQATT, CDR2 SNEGSKA, per germline (reference sequence). V lost 5 bases, J lost 5 bases, and 14 bases stayed unmatched. The CDR3 sequence is 15 residues long. General study points: Approximately 80% of IR-seq clonotypes had one read, totaling about 3.3% of reads; RNA-seq: about 70% and 40%.

The library was built from about 400 ng RNA with molecular barcoded adaptors for alpha/delta and beta/gamma chains. Each CDR3 protein is one row after TCRdb ran MiXCR on the reads. The sample carries over 45,000 distinct CDR3 sequences, roughly 12% recorded once. The V gene is TRBV20-1, the J gene TRBJ2-7, with TRBD2 identical over 8 bases. The TCR was taken from a donor aged 40 or older with multiple myeloma. Sequenced sample: a population of CD138-negative cells sorted from bone marrow. As DNA, the CDR3 is TGCAGTGCTCCTCCCGGGGGGGCGGGGGTGGACGAGCAGTACTTC. It specifies CSAPPGGAGVDEQYF.